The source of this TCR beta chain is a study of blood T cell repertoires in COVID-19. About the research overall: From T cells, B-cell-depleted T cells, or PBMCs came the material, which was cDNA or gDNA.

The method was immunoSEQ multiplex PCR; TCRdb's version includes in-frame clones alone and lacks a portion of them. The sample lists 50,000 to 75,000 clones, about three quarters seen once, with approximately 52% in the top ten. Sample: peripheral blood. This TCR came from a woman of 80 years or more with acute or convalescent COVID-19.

CDR3 protein: CASSQEGGGLTDTQYF. The CDR3 region has the DNA TGTGCCAGCAGCCAAGAAGGAGGCGGCCTCACAGATACGCAGTATTTT. The chain combines TRBV4-2 with TRBJ2-3; perhaps TRBD2 as D (5 bases). CDR3 size: 16 residues. The ends were cut back, 0 bases at V and 2 bases at J, with 12 bases in the middle. Germline-derived CDR1 and CDR2 are LGHNA and YNFKEQ.